These 27 T cell receptor beta chains originate from one sample sequenced in a study of T cell responses to AZD1222 COVID-19 vaccine. Profiling relied on immunoSEQ multiplex PCR, and the TCRdb table lists in-frame clones only, not all of them. The sample lists about 94,000 clones; over 75% were seen once. Source: peripheral blood, taken on day 0 of AZD1222 vaccination. The source of these receptors is an adult in good health.

The gene calls are TRBV9 and TRBJ1-1, with TRBD1 as a possible D gene (6 bases). The germline V gene has CDR1 SGDLS and CDR2 YYNGEE. CDR3 length: 16 residues. V lost 1 base, J lost 5 bases, and 18 bases lay in between. CDR3 protein: CASSVQAAGQGTEAFF. Here the CDR3 DNA reads TGTGCCAGCAGCGTACAGGCCGCGGGACAAGGAACTGAAGCTTTCTTT. The variable domain in full, with the rest retrieved from reference TRBV9 and TRBJ1-1, is DSGVTQTPKHLITATGQRVTLRCSPRSGDLSVYWYQQSLDQGLQFLIQYYNGEERAKGNILERFSAQQFPDLHSELNLSSLELGDSALYFCASSVQAAGQGTEAFFGQGTRLTVV.

The CDR3 DNA reads as TGCAGCGTTGCCCCAGGGGTAGAAGAGACCCAGTACTTC. Translation gives CSVAPGVEETQYF. The V gene is TRBV29-1, the J gene TRBJ2-5; tentatively, D is TRBD1 (6 bases). The CDR3 consists of 13 residues. In germline, CDR1 is SQVTM, CDR2 ANQGSEA. V shed 4 bases and J shed 3 bases, with 12 bases lying between them.

V is TRBV28 and J is TRBJ1-4, with D possibly being TRBD1 (5 bases). The CDR3 spans 15 residues. Germline V CDR1 and CDR2: MDHEN, SYDVKM. The V and J ends lost 6 bases and 2 bases respectively, with 13 bases between them. DNA of the CDR3: TGTGCCAGCAGCCCGTGGGGGGATACTAATGAAAAACTGTTTTTT. It encodes CASSPWGDTNEKLFF. Filled out from reference TRBV28 and TRBJ1-4, the complete variable domain reads DVKVTQSSRYLVKRTGEKVFLECVQDMDHENMFWYRQDPGLGLRLIYFSYDVKMKEKGDIPEGYSVSREKKERFSLILESASTNQTSMYLCASSPWGDTNEKLFFGSGTQLSVL.

The J gene is TRBJ2-5, the V gene TRBV10-3; D gene ambiguous. The CDR3 has 13 amino acids. Per germline, CDR1 ENHRY and CDR2 SYGVKD. Trimming cost V 4 bases and J 1 base, with 7 bases left between them. CDR3 nucleotides: TGTGCCATCAGTGGAAGGACCCAAGAGACCCAGTACTTC. This translates into CAISGRTQETQYF.

The chain combines TRBV27 with TRBJ2-2; TRBD2 is a possible D gene (6 bases). Germline assignment: CDR1 MNHEY and CDR2 SMNVEV (reference sequence). V gave up 6 bases and J gave up 0 bases, with 14 bases separating them. CDR3 length: 16 amino acids. For the CDR3, the DNA is TGTGCCAGCAGACCCCTATCGGGGGCGAACACCGGGGAGCTGTTTTTT. Its protein product is CASRPLSGANTGELFF.

V gene TRBV15 combines with J gene TRBJ2-1, with D unresolved. Germline lookup yields CDR1 LNHNV and CDR2 YYDKDF (reference sequence). CDR3 length: 13 residues. Trimming took off 2 bases at V and 11 bases at J, with 13 bases between the two ends. Written as DNA, the CDR3 is TGTGCCACCAGCAGAATGGCGTCGGCCCAGCAGTTCTTC. Amino acid sequence: CATSRMASAQQFF.

V is TRBV29-1 and J is TRBJ1-5, with 9 bases lining up with TRBD1. Germline V gives CDR1 SQVTM, CDR2 ANQGSEA. Trimming removed 7 bases from V and 4 bases from J; junction bases left unmatched: 5. CDR3 length: 13 residues. The CDR3 DNA is TGCAGCGCAGGACAGGGGACGAATCAGCCCCAGCATTTT. Its translation: CSAGQGTNQPQHF.

The rearrangement links TRBV7-2 to TRBJ1-5; 7 bases match TRBD1. CDR1 and CDR2 (germline): SGHTA, FQGNSA. V lost 2 bases, J lost 6 bases, and 4 bases stayed unmatched. The CDR3 is made up of 14 amino acids. CDR3 in amino acids: CASSLSRGGQPQHF. The CDR3 DNA reads as TGTGCCAGCAGCTTATCCAGGGGGGGTCAGCCCCAGCATTTT.

The chain has TRBV7-2 and TRBJ2-7; 7 bases line up with TRBD2. The V gene end was trimmed by 5 bases and the J gene end by 5 bases; junction bases not matched to a gene: 3. Germline V CDR1 and CDR2: SGHTA, FQGNSA. The CDR3 runs 12 residues. The CDR3 is CASSRDYDEQYF. DNA for the CDR3: TGTGCCAGCAGCCGGGACTACGACGAGCAGTACTTC.

The V and J genes are TRBV6-5 and TRBJ1-6; 7 bases agree with TRBD1. V was pared by 9 bases and J by 3 bases, with 2 bases of the junction left unmatched. Germline V gene lookup returns CDR1 MNHEY and CDR2 SVGAGI. CDR3 length: 13 amino acids. The CDR3 DNA follows: TGTGCCAGTAGACAGGGCTATAATTCACCCCTCCACTTT. Amino acid sequence: CASRQGYNSPLHF.

The chain has TRBV19 and TRBJ2-3; TRBD2 matches at 9 bases. CDR3 length: 13 amino acids. CDR1 and CDR2 from the germline V gene are LNHDA and SQIVND (reference sequence). V shed 5 bases and J 8 bases; nucleotides not matched to a gene: 5. CDR3 in DNA: TGTGCCAGTAGTGGCGGGGGGGCCGGTACGCAGTATTTT. Protein: CASSGGGAGTQYF.

The rearrangement links TRBV19 to TRBJ1-1; 9 nucleotides match TRBD1. Germline lookup yields CDR1 LNHDA and CDR2 SQIVND (reference sequence). This CDR3 spans 13 amino acids. V lost 5 bases and J lost 6; bases outside the gene matches: 4. The CDR3 sequence is CASSGQGSSEAFF. CDR3 bases: TGTGCCAGTAGTGGACAGGGGTCCTCTGAAGCTTTCTTT.

The J gene is TRBJ2-7, the V gene TRBV18, with TRBD1 identical over 11 bases. Germline CDR1 and CDR2: KGHSH and LQKENI. V shed 1 base and J 2 bases; nucleotides not matched to a gene: 1. There are 15 residues in the CDR3. The CDR3 is CASSPLDRGPYEQYF. The CDR3 DNA follows: TGTGCCAGCTCACCACTGGACAGGGGGCCCTACGAGCAGTACTTC. The full variable domain, rest sourced from reference TRBV18 and TRBJ2-7, is NAGVMQNPRHLVRRRGQEARLRCSPMKGHSHVYWYRQLPEEGLKFMVYLQKENIIDESGMPKERFSAEFPKEGPSILRIQQVVRGDSAAYFCASSPLDRGPYEQYFGPGTRLTVT.

The V and J genes are TRBV4-1 and TRBJ1-2, with D perhaps matching TRBD1 (5 bases). Germline CDR1 MGHRA, CDR2 YSYEKL. Trimming took off 4 bases at V and 5 bases at J, with 17 bases between the two ends. The CDR3 totals 15 residues. CDR3 loop: CASSLGGGDLYGYTF. Here the CDR3 DNA reads TGCGCCAGCAGCCTCGGGGGTGGGGACCTTTATGGCTACACCTTC.

The V gene is TRBV3-1 (or the pseudogene TRBV3-2), the J gene TRBJ1-2, with D maybe TRBD1 (6 bases). This CDR3 region has 13 residues. Germline CDR1 is LGHDT and CDR2 is YNNKEL (reference sequence). Trimming stripped 4 bases from V and 0 bases from J, with 6 bases between. The CDR3: CASSRQANYGYTF. The CDR3 nucleotides read TGTGCCAGCAGCCGACAGGCTAACTATGGCTACACCTTC.

The J gene is TRBJ2-2, the V gene TRBV6-5; D possibly corresponds to TRBD1 (6 bases). Germline CDR1 MNHEY, CDR2 SVGAGI. This CDR3 spans 15 amino acids. Trimming removed 6 bases from V and 3 bases from J, with 14 bases in between. This CDR3 is CASSQGWGYTGELFF. In DNA, the CDR3 is TGTGCCAGCAGCCAGGGGTGGGGATACACCGGGGAGCTGTTTTTT.

The V call is TRBV19, the J call TRBJ1-6; no clear D. Germline values: CDR1 LNHDA, CDR2 SQIVND (reference sequence). V lost 5 bases and J 5 bases, leaving 13 bases between the germline ends. This CDR3 has 15 residues. CDR3 amino acids: CASSPFGDNNSPLHF. CDR3 DNA sequence: TGTGCCAGTAGTCCCTTCGGGGATAATAATTCACCCCTCCACTTT. Full variable domain (remainder filled in from reference TRBV19 and TRBJ1-6): DGGITQSPKYLFRKEGQNVTLSCEQNLNHDAMYWYRQDPGQGLRLIYYSQIVNDFQKGDIAEGYSVSREKKESFPLTVTSAQKNPTAFYLCASSPFGDNNSPLHFGNGTRLTVT.

The chain has TRBV9 and TRBJ2-7; maybe TRBD1 (5 bases). This CDR3 has 14 amino acids. Germline CDR1 is SGDLS and CDR2 is YYNGEE. V lost 2 bases, J lost 2 bases, and 11 bases lay in between. The CDR3 DNA follows: TGTGCCAGCAGCGTTCCCAGGGCAGCCTACGAGCAGTACTTC. This codes for CASSVPRAAYEQYF.

This clone was found a few times. The rearrangement uses TRBV5-1 and TRBJ2-1; perhaps TRBD1 as D (7 bases). CDR3 length: 15 residues. Between the trimmed V and J ends, which lost 4 bases and 7 bases, there was a span of 18 bases. From germline, CDR1 is SGHRS and CDR2 YFSETQ. The CDR3 DNA sequence: TGCGCCAGCAGCCCCCAGGGGGGAAGGGGAAATGAGCAGTTCTTC. Translated: CASSPQGGRGNEQFF.

The genes are TRBV28 and TRBJ1-2; TRBD1 aligns across 7 bases. The CDR3 spans 13 residues. J lost 2 bases, V lost 6 bases, and 3 bases had no gene match. Germline values: CDR1 MDHEN, CDR2 SYDVKM. CDR3 nucleotide sequence: TGTGCCAGCAGGGGACAGATAAACTATGGCTACACCTTC. Protein: CASRGQINYGYTF.

The chain uses TRBV18 and TRBJ1-1, with D possibly being TRBD1 (5 bases). CDR3 length equals 14 residues. The germline V and J ends were trimmed by 3 bases and 4 bases, with 12 bases remaining between them. Germline loops: CDR1 KGHSH, CDR2 LQKENI. The CDR3 bases are TGTGCCAGCTCACCGCAGATCGGGGGCACTGAAGCTTTCTTT. Its protein is CASSPQIGGTEAFF.

This clone appeared a single time. The gene calls are TRBV10-3 and TRBJ2-2, with D unclear. Germline values: CDR1 ENHRY, CDR2 SYGVKD. The CDR3 contains 13 residues. The V end lost 4 bases, the J end lost 4 bases, and 7 bases lay between the germline ends. CDR3: CAISVDPTGELFF. Here the CDR3 DNA reads TGTGCCATCAGTGTGGATCCCACCGGGGAGCTGTTTTTT.

This clone was detected only once. This chain uses TRBV7-2 with TRBJ1-4; the D gene is possibly TRBD1 (5 bases). V was pared by 5 bases and J by 5 bases, with 12 bases between. CDR1 SGHTA and CDR2 FQGNSA come from the germline V gene. The CDR3 sequence is 14 residues long. In DNA, the CDR3 is TGTGCCAGCAGCCAACCGGGACGGAATGAAAAACTGTTTTTT. This gives the protein CASSQPGRNEKLFF.

This chain uses TRBV7-2 with TRBJ1-3; possibly TRBD1 for D (5 bases). The CDR3 consists of 15 residues. V dropped 5 bases and J dropped 2 bases, with 13 bases sitting between them. From germline, CDR1 is SGHTA and CDR2 FQGNSA. The DNA of the CDR3 is TGTGCCAGCAGCCCTAGGTGGGGGGCTGGAAACACCATATATTTT. Translated, it gives CASSPRWGAGNTIYF.

The J gene is TRBJ2-1, the V gene TRBV10-3, with D tentatively TRBD1 (6 bases). The CDR3 is 13 residues long. Trimming left V 10 bases short and J 6 bases short, with 16 bases between. Germline V gives CDR1 ENHRY, CDR2 SYGVKD. Written as DNA, the CDR3 is TGTGCCACCACAGGGTCATCGGGCAATGAGCAGTTCTTC. It is translated as CATTGSSGNEQFF.

The chain is built from TRBV5-1 and TRBJ2-1; 8 bases fit TRBD1. The V gene's germline CDR1 is SGHRS and CDR2 YFSETQ. V gave up 0 bases and J gave up 0 bases; unmatched junction bases: 5. The CDR3 is made up of 17 amino acids. Here the CDR3 reads CASSLAGQAPSYNEQFF. In nucleotides, the CDR3 is TGCGCCAGCAGCTTGGCGGGACAGGCCCCCTCCTACAATGAGCAGTTCTTC.

The chain uses TRBV23-1 and TRBJ2-5; D perhaps matches TRBD2 (6 bases). TRBV23-1 is placed among ORFs of uncertain function. Trimming left V 0 bases short and J 0 bases short, with 23 bases between. The CDR3 extends over 20 amino acids. The CDR3 region is CASSQSSPQWDFQYQETQYF. Here the CDR3 DNA reads TGCGCCAGCAGTCAATCAAGTCCGCAATGGGACTTTCAGTACCAAGAGACCCAGTACTTC.